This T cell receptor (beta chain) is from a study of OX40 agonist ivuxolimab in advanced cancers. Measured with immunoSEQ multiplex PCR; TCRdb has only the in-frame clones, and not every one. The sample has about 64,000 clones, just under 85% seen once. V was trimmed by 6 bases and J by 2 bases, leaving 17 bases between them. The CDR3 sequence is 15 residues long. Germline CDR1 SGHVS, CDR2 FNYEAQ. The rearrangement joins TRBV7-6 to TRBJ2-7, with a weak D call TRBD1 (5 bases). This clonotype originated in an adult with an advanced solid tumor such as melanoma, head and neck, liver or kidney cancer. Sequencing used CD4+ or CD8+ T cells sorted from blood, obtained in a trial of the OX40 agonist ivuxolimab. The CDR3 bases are TGTGCCAGCAGACTCCAAGACAGTCTTGCCTACGAGCAGTACTTC. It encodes CASRLQDSLAYEQYF.